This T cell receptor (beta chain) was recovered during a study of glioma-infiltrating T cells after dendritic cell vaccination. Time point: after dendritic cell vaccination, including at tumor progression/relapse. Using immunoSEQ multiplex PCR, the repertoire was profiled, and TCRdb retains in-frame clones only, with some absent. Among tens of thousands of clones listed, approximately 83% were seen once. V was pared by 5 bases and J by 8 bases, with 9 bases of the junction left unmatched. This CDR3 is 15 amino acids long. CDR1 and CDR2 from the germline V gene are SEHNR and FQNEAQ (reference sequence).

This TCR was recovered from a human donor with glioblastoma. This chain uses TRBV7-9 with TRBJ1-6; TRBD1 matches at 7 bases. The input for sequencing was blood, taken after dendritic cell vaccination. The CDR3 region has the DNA TGTGCCAGCAGCCCCACCGGGACAGCAGATTCACCCCTCCACTTT. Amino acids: CASSPTGTADSPLHF.